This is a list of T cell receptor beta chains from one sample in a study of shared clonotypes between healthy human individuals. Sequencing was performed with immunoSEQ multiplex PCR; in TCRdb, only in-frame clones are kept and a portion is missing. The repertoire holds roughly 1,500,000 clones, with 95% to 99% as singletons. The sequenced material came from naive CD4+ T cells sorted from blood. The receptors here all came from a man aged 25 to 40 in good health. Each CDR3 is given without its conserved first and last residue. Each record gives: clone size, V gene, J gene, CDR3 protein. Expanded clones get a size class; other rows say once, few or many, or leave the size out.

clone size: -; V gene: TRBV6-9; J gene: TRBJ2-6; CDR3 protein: ASSYSRGDRPGANVLT
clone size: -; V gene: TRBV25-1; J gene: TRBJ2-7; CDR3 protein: ASSDQGRVSSYEQY
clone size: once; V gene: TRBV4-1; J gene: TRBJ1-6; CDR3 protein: ASSPRSAGTLH
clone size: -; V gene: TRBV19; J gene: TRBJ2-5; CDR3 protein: ASSLLGGQGQETQY
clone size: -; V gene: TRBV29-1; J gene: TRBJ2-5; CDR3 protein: SVDRGQETQY
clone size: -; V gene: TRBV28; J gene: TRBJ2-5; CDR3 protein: ASSSEGTGETQY
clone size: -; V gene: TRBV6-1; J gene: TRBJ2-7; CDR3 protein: ASAQGFSYEQY
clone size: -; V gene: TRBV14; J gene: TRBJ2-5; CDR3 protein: ASSQVSPRQTQY
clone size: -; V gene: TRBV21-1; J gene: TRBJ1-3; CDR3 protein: ARSRNTIY
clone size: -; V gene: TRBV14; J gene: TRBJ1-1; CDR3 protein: ASSPRGHETEAF
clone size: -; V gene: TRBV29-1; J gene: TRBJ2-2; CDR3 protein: SGEGVAGGELF
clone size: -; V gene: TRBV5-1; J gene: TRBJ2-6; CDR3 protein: ASSLTGSSGANVLT
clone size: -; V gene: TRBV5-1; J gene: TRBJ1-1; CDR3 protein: ASSSGEEYTEAF
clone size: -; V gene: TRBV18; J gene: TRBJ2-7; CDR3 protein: ASSPFSGYEQY
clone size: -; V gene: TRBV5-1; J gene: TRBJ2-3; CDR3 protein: ASSLGHLGLAGVADTQY
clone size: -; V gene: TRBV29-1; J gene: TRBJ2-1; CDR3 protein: SVEEGLAGIYNEQF
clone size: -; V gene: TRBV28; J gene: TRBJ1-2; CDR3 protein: ASSLNLNYGYT
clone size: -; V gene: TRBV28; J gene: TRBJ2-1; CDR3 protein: ASSTESYNEQF
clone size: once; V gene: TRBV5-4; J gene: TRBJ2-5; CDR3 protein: ASSAGGFQETQY
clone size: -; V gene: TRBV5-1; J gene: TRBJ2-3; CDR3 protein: ATNVGSTDTQY
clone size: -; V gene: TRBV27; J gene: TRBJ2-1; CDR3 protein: ASTRRGLAARSSYNEQF
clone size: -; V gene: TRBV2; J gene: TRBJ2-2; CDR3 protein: ASKGQGAGTGELF
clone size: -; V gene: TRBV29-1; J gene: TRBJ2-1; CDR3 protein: SANRGNNEQF
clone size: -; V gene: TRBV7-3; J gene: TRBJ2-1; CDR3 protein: ASSKGLAGVPPNEQF
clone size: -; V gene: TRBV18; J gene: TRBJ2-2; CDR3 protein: ASSPQQGIGGELF
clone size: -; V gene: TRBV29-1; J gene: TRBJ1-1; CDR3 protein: SVVGERFEAF
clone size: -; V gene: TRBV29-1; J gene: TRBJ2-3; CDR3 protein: SAGHRTDTQY
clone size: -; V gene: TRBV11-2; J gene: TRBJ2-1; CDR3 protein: ASSTTRGRDYNEQF
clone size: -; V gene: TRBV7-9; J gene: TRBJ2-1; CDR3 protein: ASSLGLADNEQF
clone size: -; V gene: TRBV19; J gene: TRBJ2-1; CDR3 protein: ASSIRGEGYEQF